This is a list of T cell receptor beta chains from one sample in a study of T-cell reconstitution after alpha-beta-depleted transplantation in children. Each CDR3 protein is one row after TCRdb ran MiXCR on the PCR reads. The profile covers fewer than 700,000 distinct CDR3 sequences, with roughly 13% appearing a single time and about 2.2% taken by the ten largest. The sample in question was PBMCs, mostly from graft donor cells, obtained 360 days after TCRalphabeta/CD19-depleted stem cell transplant. The receptors here all came from a male patient under 18 who had a stem cell transplant for acute myeloid leukemia, so the T cells may come from the graft donor. The CDR3 runs from the conserved cysteine through the conserved F or W. A D gene is named only where the DNA matches it firmly. Clone size is not always given. Where it is, it says once, few, many or a class for expanded clones.

D: TRBD1; V: TRBV13; size: .; J: TRBJ1-5; CDR3: CASSLGRQGPNQPQHF; DNA: TGTGCCAGCAGCTTAGGCCGACAGGGGCCGAATCAGCCCCAGCATTTT
D: .; V: TRBV7-9; size: .; J: TRBJ2-5; CDR3: CASSLARLQETQYF; DNA: TGTGCCAGCAGCTTAGCTCGGTTACAAGAGACCCAGTACTTC
D: TRBD2; V: TRBV20-1; size: .; J: TRBJ2-1; CDR3: CSARDIREGYGYNEQFF; DNA: TGCAGTGCTAGAGATATCCGGGAGGGTTATGGGTACAATGAGCAGTTCTTC
D: .; V: TRBV16; size: many; J: TRBJ2-7; CDR3: CASSQDSATTYEQYF; DNA: TGTGCCAGCAGCCAAGATAGCGCGACCACCTACGAGCAGTACTTC
D: .; V: TRBV28; size: .; J: TRBJ2-7; CDR3: CVSVPDTFSYEQYF; DNA: TGTGTCTCAGTCCCGGACACCTTCTCCTACGAGCAGTACTTC
D: TRBD1; V: TRBV28; size: few; J: TRBJ1-2; CDR3: CASGPEDRGNYGYTF; DNA: TGTGCCAGCGGTCCCGAGGACAGGGGTAACTATGGCTACACCTTC
D: .; V: TRBV5-1; size: .; J: TRBJ2-5; CDR3: CASSRLTGQETQYF; DNA: TGCGCCAGCAGCCGGTTGACAGGACAAGAGACCCAGTACTTC
D: TRBD1; V: TRBV2; size: .; J: TRBJ2-5; CDR3: CASRRQGSVEETQYF; DNA: TGTGCCAGCAGACGACAGGGAAGTGTTGAAGAGACCCAGTACTTC
D: .; V: TRBV5-1; size: .; J: TRBJ2-5; CDR3: CASSTGHAGPETQYF; DNA: TGCGCCAGCAGCACCGGACACGCGGGGCCAGAGACCCAGTACTTC
D: .; V: TRBV30; size: .; J: TRBJ2-1; CDR3: CAWSVRLEVQVQQFF; DNA: TGTGCCTGGAGTGTACGCCTAGAGGTTCAGGTACAGCAGTTCTTC
D: .; V: TRBV30; size: few; J: TRBJ2-3; CDR3: CAWSDFFEDTQYF; DNA: TGTGCCTGGAGCGATTTTTTTGAGGATACGCAGTATTTT
D: .; V: TRBV24-1; size: .; J: TRBJ2-1; CDR3: CATSWAGEQFF; DNA: TGTGCCACCAGTTGGGCTGGCGAGCAGTTCTTC
D: .; V: TRBV28; size: .; J: TRBJ1-5; CDR3: CAILGAETPQHF; DNA: TGTGCCATCCTGGGGGCTGAGACGCCCCAGCATTTT
D: .; V: TRBV20-1; size: .; J: TRBJ2-7; CDR3: CSARAPPGGNYEQYF; DNA: TGCAGTGCCAGAGCCCCACCCGGGGGCAACTACGAGCAGTACTTC
D: .; V: TRBV28; size: .; J: TRBJ2-4; CDR3: CASSLYRNSGKNIQYF; DNA: TGTGCCAGCAGTTTATACAGGAACTCGGGCAAAAACATTCAGTACTTC
D: TRBD1; V: TRBV7-2; size: few; J: TRBJ2-7; CDR3: CASSFKGQPSTGKYF; DNA: TGTGCCAGCAGCTTCAAGGGACAGCCTTCCACCGGTAAATACTTC
D: TRBD2; V: TRBV20-1; size: few; J: TRBJ2-1; CDR3: CSAEGLGDYNEQFF; DNA: TGCAGTGCTGAGGGACTAGGAGACTACAATGAGCAGTTCTTC
D: .; V: TRBV29-1; size: .; J: TRBJ2-7; CDR3: CSVSLQGGGEQYF; DNA: TGCAGCGTCTCTCTCCAGGGAGGAGGCGAGCAGTACTTC
D: .; V: TRBV7-3; size: few; J: TRBJ1-1; CDR3: CASRKGAGGTEAFF; DNA: TGTGCCAGCAGAAAAGGGGCGGGTGGCACTGAAGCTTTCTTT
D: TRBD2; V: TRBV6-5; size: .; J: TRBJ2-4; CDR3: CASSYLGGAGGRGNIQYF; DNA: TGTGCCAGCAGTTACTTGGGGGGAGCGGGAGGGCGGGGAAACATTCAGTACTTC
D: .; V: TRBV4-3; size: .; J: TRBJ1-1; CDR3: CASSQEPVWDTEAFF; DNA: TGCGCCAGCAGCCAAGAACCTGTGTGGGACACTGAAGCTTTCTTT
D: .; V: TRBV9; size: .; J: TRBJ1-1; CDR3: CASSVDDWQGSEAFF; DNA: TGTGCCAGCAGCGTAGATGATTGGCAGGGATCTGAAGCTTTCTTT
D: .; V: TRBV12-3/TRBV12-4; size: many; J: TRBJ2-7; CDR3: CASSFGGPAYEQYF; DNA: TGTGCCAGCAGTTTCGGGGGGCCGGCCTACGAGCAGTACTTC
D: TRBD2; V: TRBV20-1; size: .; J: TRBJ2-7; CDR3: CSARGAAGGGEQYF; DNA: TGCAGTGCTAGAGGTGCAGCGGGAGGGGGGGAGCAGTACTTC
D: .; V: TRBV20-1; size: .; J: TRBJ2-7; CDR3: CSAGGLAAYEQYF; DNA: TGCAGTGCAGGGGGCCTAGCGGCCTACGAGCAGTACTTC
D: TRBD1; V: TRBV11-3; size: many; J: TRBJ2-3; CDR3: CASSYGTGTGADTQYF; DNA: TGTGCCAGCAGCTACGGGACAGGGACAGGGGCAGATACGCAGTATTTT
D: TRBD1; V: TRBV10-3; size: many; J: TRBJ1-4; CDR3: CAISGGQGNEKLFF; DNA: TGTGCCATCAGTGGAGGACAGGGGAATGAAAAACTGTTTTTT
D: .; V: TRBV12-3/TRBV12-4; size: few; J: TRBJ1-5; CDR3: CASSLLQGSKPQHF; DNA: TGTGCCAGCAGTCTACTACAGGGATCAAAGCCCCAGCATTTT
D: TRBD2; V: TRBV29-1; size: many; J: TRBJ2-5; CDR3: CSGLFSGRQETQYF; DNA: TGCAGCGGTCTTTTTAGCGGGAGACAAGAGACCCAGTACTTC
D: TRBD1; V: TRBV20-1; size: few; J: TRBJ2-2; CDR3: CSARTRTGATGELFF; DNA: TGCAGTGCTAGGACCCGGACAGGGGCCACCGGGGAGCTGTTTTTT
D: TRBD1; V: TRBV15; size: many; J: TRBJ2-2; CDR3: CATSRNPGQGAGSTGELFF; DNA: TGTGCCACCAGCAGGAACCCGGGACAGGGGGCGGGAAGCACCGGGGAGCTGTTTTTT
D: TRBD2; V: TRBV7-9; size: many; J: TRBJ2-1; CDR3: CASSHGTSSTEQFF; DNA: TGTGCCAGCAGCCACGGGACTAGCTCCACTGAGCAGTTCTTC
D: TRBD1; V: TRBV18; size: many; J: TRBJ2-1; CDR3: CASSLTGTGLDEQFF; DNA: TGTGCCAGCTCACTTACCGGGACAGGGTTAGATGAGCAGTTCTTC
D: TRBD1; V: TRBV15; size: many; J: TRBJ2-7; CDR3: CATSPDRGLYEQYF; DNA: TGTGCCACCAGCCCCGACAGGGGGCTCTACGAGCAGTACTTC
D: .; V: TRBV7-9; size: few; J: TRBJ2-2; CDR3: CASSPGGGPGELFF; DNA: TGTGCCAGCAGCCCAGGTGGGGGTCCCGGGGAGCTGTTTTTT
D: TRBD2; V: TRBV20-1; size: .; J: TRBJ2-3; CDR3: CSAPALTGGRTDTQYF; DNA: TGCAGTGCTCCGGCTCTCACGGGGGGGCGGACAGATACGCAGTATTTT